This TCR beta chain stems from a study of T cell clonality in common variable immunodeficiency. Study-wide results and caveats: What drives increased CVID clonality needs T cell subpopulation sequencing. CVID subjects had higher TCRbeta clonality than healthy controls, most marked in about a third.

This clone was seen many times. Its antigen remains unidentified. The read halts 3 residues ahead of the CDR3 end, with the missing end drawn from the germline J gene. Heparinized whole blood, about 5 to 8.5 ml, came from each donor. Profiled with immunoSEQ multiplex PCR; TCRdb holds only in-frame clones, not every one. The sample shows 50,000 to 60,000 clones, no singletons; the ten largest hold more than 1.5%. The V end was cut by 5 bases, the J end by 4 bases, with 11 bases between. The CDR3 contains 13 residues. Germline values: CDR1 MDHEN, CDR2 SYDVKM. Material: peripheral blood mononuclear cells. This clonotype was sampled from a person between 18 and 69 years old in good health. The V and J genes are TRBV28 and TRBJ1-2, with unresolved D. This CDR3 reads CASSGLVGYGYTF. CDR3 DNA (partial): TGTGCCAGCAGTGGTCTAGTAGGCTATGGC.